This passage covers 25 T cell receptor beta chains from one sample sequenced in a study of T-cell memory formation after mild COVID-19. Each CDR3 protein is one row after TCRdb ran MiXCR on the 5' RACE reads. The sample lists 300,000 to 350,000 distinct CDR3 sequences; just under 20% were seen once. The sequencing input was PBMCs or a T cell subset sorted from them (not recorded which). These receptors all stem from a man aged 18 to 29 who had mild COVID-19 (a few samples of this study predate the infection). Cell type and time point are not known.

In this sample, this clonotype turned up many times. The V gene is TRBV7-6, the J gene TRBJ1-1, with 9 bases that match TRBD1. From germline, CDR1 is SGHVS and CDR2 FNYEAQ. V dropped 4 bases and J dropped 5; count of bases not matched to a gene: 2. The CDR3 has 13 residues. The CDR3: CASSSDRGTEAFF. CDR3 in DNA: TGTGCCAGCAGCTCCGACAGGGGGACTGAAGCTTTCTTT.

With respect to this clonotype: An end of the junction does not agree with germline; a read error may underlie this. The chain is built from TRBV6-2 or TRBV6-3 and TRBJ2-4, with 9 bases lining up with TRBD1. The CDR3 is 13 amino acids. Germline loops: CDR1 MNHEY, CDR2 SVGEGT. DNA of the CDR3: TGTGCCAGCAGTTACTCCCGGGACAGGGTTGTTTTTTTC. Its protein product is CASSYSRDRVVFF.

This clonotype was observed a few times. This chain connects TRBV28 to TRBJ1-1; weak D call: TRBD1 (5 bases). The CDR3 extends over 16 amino acids. Germline CDR1 reads MDHEN; CDR2 reads SYDVKM. V dropped 6 bases and J dropped 0 bases, with 17 bases sitting between them. The CDR3 region is CASSNLGVGLNTEAFF. The CDR3 DNA sequence: TGTGCCAGCAGCAACTTAGGGGTGGGCCTGAACACTGAAGCTTTCTTT.

Concerning this clonotype itself: One end of the junction is discordant with germline, which a read error may explain. V and J are TRBV7-2 and TRBJ2-1; 9 positions match TRBD2. The length of the CDR3 is 16 residues. The germline V gene encodes CDR1 SGHTA and CDR2 FQGNSA. CDR3 DNA: TGTGCCAGCAGTTTCGGGACTAGCTCTATCTACGATGAGCAGTTCTTC. It translates to CASSFGTSSIYDEQFF.

This clonotype has only a few counts. CDR3 region: CATGRGETQYF. For the CDR3, the DNA is TGTGCCACCGGACGGGGAGAGACCCAGTACTTC. The chain joins TRBV10-3 to TRBJ2-5; a possible D gene is TRBD2 (5 bases). Germline CDR1 is ENHRY and CDR2 is SYGVKD. Between the trimmed V and J ends, which lost 10 bases and 4 bases, there was a span of 10 bases. The CDR3 runs to 11 residues.

A few counts support this clonotype. The V call is TRBV7-6, the J call TRBJ1-1, with 7 bases fitting TRBD1. This CDR3 has 16 residues. The germline V gene has CDR1 SGHVS and CDR2 FNYEAQ. V lost 2 bases and J lost 4; bases outside the gene matches: 10. CDR3 amino acids: CASSLSPGGVGTEAFF. The CDR3 DNA is TGTGCCAGCAGCTTATCCCCAGGGGGGGTAGGCACTGAAGCTTTCTTT.

This clonotype was found many times. This sequence joins TRBV5-4 and TRBJ2-1, with 14 positions matching TRBD2. This CDR3 spans 15 amino acids. V dropped 4 bases and J dropped 7; count of bases not matched to a gene: 4. Germline CDR1 and CDR2: SGHNT and YYREEE (reference sequence). CDR3 sequence reads: CASSETSGGENEQFF. CDR3 sequence (DNA): TGTGCCAGCAGCGAGACTAGCGGGGGGGAAAATGAGCAGTTCTTC.

The CDR3 loop is CASSQVGGVVRETQYF. CDR3 in DNA: TGTGCCAGCAGCCAAGTGGGGGGAGTCGTCCGGGAGACCCAGTACTTC. This chain links TRBV3-1 with TRBJ2-5; TRBD2 is a possible D gene (6 bases). The germline V and J ends were trimmed by 1 base and 5 bases, with 17 bases remaining between them. The germline CDR1 and CDR2 sequences are LGHDT and YNNKEL (reference sequence). The CDR3 extends over 16 amino acids.

This clonotype was detected only a few times. V and J are TRBV14 and TRBJ2-5, with unresolved D. The CDR3 has 13 amino acids. V gave up 5 bases and J gave up 2 bases, with 9 bases separating them. Looked up from germline, CDR1 is SGHDN and CDR2 is FVKESK. CDR3 DNA sequence: TGTGCCAGCAGCAAAACCCAGCAAGAGACCCAGTACTTC. Encoded protein: CASSKTQQETQYF. The whole variable domain, filled in from reference TRBV14 and TRBJ2-5, reads EAGVTQFPSHSVIEKGQTVTLRCDPISGHDNLYWYRRVMGKEIKFLLHFVKESKQDESGMPNNRFLAERTGGTYSTLKVQPAELEDSGVYFCASSKTQQETQYFGPGTRLLVL.

This chain connects TRBV4-3 to TRBJ1-1; D not resolved. This CDR3 has 13 amino acids. Trimming left V 0 bases short and J 8 bases short, with 10 bases between. The germline V gene encodes CDR1 LGHNA and CDR2 YSLEER. DNA of the CDR3: TGCGCCAGCAGCCAAGATCGGTGGAAAGAAGCTTTCTTT. Translation gives CASSQDRWKEAFF.

J is TRBJ1-4 and V is TRBV7-2, with D perhaps matching TRBD1 (6 bases). Per the germline V gene, CDR1 is SGHTA and CDR2 is FQGNSA. CDR3 length: 15 amino acids. Trimming cost V 0 bases and J 9 bases, with 14 bases left between them. CDR3 in amino acids: CASSLARGHSQKLFF. The CDR3, as DNA: TGTGCCAGCAGCTTAGCCCGGGGACATTCACAAAAACTGTTTTTT.

The chain links TRBV12-3 or TRBV12-4 to TRBJ2-2, with a weak D call TRBD1 (6 bases). V was trimmed by 1 base and J by 6 bases, leaving 12 bases between them. This CDR3 is 15 amino acids long. The CDR3 DNA follows: TGTGCCAGCAGTTTAGAAGGGGGTCGGTCCGGGGAGCTGTTTTTT. This encodes CASSLEGGRSGELFF.

In its sample, this clonotype was seen a few times. This rearrangement joins TRBV10-3 to TRBJ2-1; D is uncertain. This CDR3 contains 11 residues. V gave up 1 base and J gave up 5 bases, with 0 bases separating them. Germline V lookup: CDR1 ENHRY, CDR2 SYGVKD. The CDR3 region has the DNA TGTGCCATCAGTGAGTACAATGAGCAGTTCTTC. It codes for CAISEYNEQFF.

This sequence joins TRBV7-3 and TRBJ2-2; 12 nucleotides match TRBD1. Germline lookup yields CDR1 SGHTA and CDR2 FQGTGA. J lost 4 bases, V lost 2 bases, and 8 bases had no gene match. The CDR3 extends over 18 amino acids. Here the CDR3 reads CASSLAIGGQGATGELFF. The CDR3 coding sequence is TGTGCCAGCAGCTTAGCGATTGGGGGACAGGGGGCCACCGGGGAGCTGTTTTTT. Full variable domain (rest looked up from reference TRBV7-3 and TRBJ2-2): GAGVSQTPSNKVTEKGKYVELRCDPISGHTALYWYRQSLGQGPEFLIYFQGTGAADDSGLPNDRFFAVRPEGSVSTLKIQRTERGDSAVYLCASSLAIGGQGATGELFFGEGSRLTVL.

This clonotype has a count of ten or more. The chain couples TRBV12-3 or TRBV12-4 to TRBJ2-2; D remains unclear. The V gene lost 7 bases and the J gene lost 4 bases, with 4 bases spanning the gap. This CDR3 is 11 amino acids long. The CDR3 region is CASTPTGELFF. CDR3 nucleotides: TGTGCCAGCACGCCCACCGGGGAGCTGTTTTTT.

The rearrangement links TRBV7-9 to TRBJ2-1; no firm D call. There are 15 residues in the CDR3. Between the trimmed V and J ends, which lost 5 bases and 4 bases, there was a span of 15 bases. The germline V gene has CDR1 SEHNR and CDR2 FQNEAQ (reference sequence). The CDR3 region is CASSPRGLEYNEQFF. As DNA, the CDR3 is TGTGCCAGCAGCCCCCGTGGGCTGGAATACAATGAGCAGTTCTTC.

The rearrangement links TRBV4-1 to TRBJ1-1; no clear D. Per germline, CDR1 MGHRA and CDR2 YSYEKL. The length of the CDR3 is 14 residues. V was trimmed by 0 bases and J by 1 base, leaving 6 bases between them. This chain's CDR3 is CASSQDHRNTEAFF. Here the CDR3 DNA reads TGCGCCAGCAGCCAAGATCATCGGAACACTGAAGCTTTCTTT.

The rearrangement links TRBV5-1 to TRBJ2-4, with TRBD2 matching over 10 bases. From germline, CDR1 is SGHRS and CDR2 YFSETQ. The CDR3 consists of 15 residues. V lost 4 bases, J lost 5 bases, and 6 bases stayed unmatched. This chain's CDR3 is CASSLVAGGENIQYF. For the CDR3, the DNA is TGCGCCAGCAGCCTTGTAGCGGGGGGAGAAAACATTCAGTACTTC.

The genes are TRBV9 and TRBJ2-7; the D gene is possibly TRBD2 (5 bases). Trimming left V 0 bases short and J 6 bases short, with 19 bases between. The CDR3 contains 16 residues. Germline CDR1 SGDLS, CDR2 YYNGEE. For the CDR3, the DNA is TGTGCCAGCAGCGTAGGGTCGAGAGGCGGGTCAGCCGAGCAGTACTTC. It specifies CASSVGSRGGSAEQYF. The whole variable domain, filled in from reference TRBV9 and TRBJ2-7, reads DSGVTQTPKHLITATGQRVTLRCSPRSGDLSVYWYQQSLDQGLQFLIQYYNGEERAKGNILERFSAQQFPDLHSELNLSSLELGDSALYFCASSVGSRGGSAEQYFGPGTRLTVT.

The chain combines TRBV28 with TRBJ2-7; D remains ambiguous. Trimming took off 6 bases at V and 6 bases at J, with 18 bases between the two ends. The CDR3 covers 14 residues. Germline loops: CDR1 MDHEN, CDR2 SYDVKM. The CDR3 DNA reads as TGTGCCAGCAGACCTAGTTCCAACCGGGCCGAGCAGTACGTC. Protein sequence: CASRPSSNRAEQYV.

The chain couples TRBV7-9 to TRBJ2-3; D gene unclear. The CDR3 is 11 amino acids. Germline lookup yields CDR1 SEHNR and CDR2 FQNEAQ (reference sequence). Trimming stripped 6 bases from V and 4 bases from J, with 5 bases between. The CDR3 sequence: CASRGADTQYF. The CDR3 region has the DNA TGTGCCAGCAGGGGCGCAGATACGCAGTATTTT.

The rearrangement uses TRBV28 and TRBJ1-2, with TRBD1 matching 10 bases. J gave up 3 bases and V 8 bases, and 9 bases lay outside the gene matches. This CDR3 is built from 15 residues. Germline assignment: CDR1 MDHEN and CDR2 SYDVKM. In DNA, the CDR3 is TGTGCCAGCGGCCCCGGGACAGGGGTTTACTATGGCTACACCTTC. It is translated as CASGPGTGVYYGYTF.

This clonotype was seen more than once but under ten times. The chain is built from TRBV6-1 and TRBJ1-1, with D possibly matching TRBD1 (5 bases). V lost 4 bases to trimming and J lost 0 bases, with 15 bases between them. The CDR3 is 16 amino acids. Germline CDR1 MNHNS, CDR2 SASEGT. The CDR3: CASSAPGTAMNTEAFF. The CDR3 DNA reads as TGTGCCAGCAGTGCGCCCGGGACCGCAATGAACACTGAAGCTTTCTTT.

The CDR3 sequence: CASSLGFNSPLHF. Written as DNA, the CDR3 is TGTGCCAGCAGCTTAGGTTTTAATTCACCCCTCCACTTT. This sequence joins TRBV7-2 and TRBJ1-6; D unresolved. V lost 1 base, J lost 6 bases, and 4 bases lay in between. The CDR3 loop spans 13 amino acids. Per germline, CDR1 SGHTA and CDR2 FQGNSA.

This clonotype was observed a handful of times. The chain links TRBV28 to TRBJ1-1; perhaps TRBD1 as D (5 bases). The CDR3 has 15 residues. The V gene lost 1 base and the J gene lost 1 base, with 10 bases spanning the gap. CDR1 and CDR2 (germline): MDHEN, SYDVKM. The CDR3 region is CASSLSSGGNTEAFF. The CDR3, as DNA: TGTGCCAGCAGTTTATCCAGCGGGGGGAACACTGAAGCTTTCTTT.